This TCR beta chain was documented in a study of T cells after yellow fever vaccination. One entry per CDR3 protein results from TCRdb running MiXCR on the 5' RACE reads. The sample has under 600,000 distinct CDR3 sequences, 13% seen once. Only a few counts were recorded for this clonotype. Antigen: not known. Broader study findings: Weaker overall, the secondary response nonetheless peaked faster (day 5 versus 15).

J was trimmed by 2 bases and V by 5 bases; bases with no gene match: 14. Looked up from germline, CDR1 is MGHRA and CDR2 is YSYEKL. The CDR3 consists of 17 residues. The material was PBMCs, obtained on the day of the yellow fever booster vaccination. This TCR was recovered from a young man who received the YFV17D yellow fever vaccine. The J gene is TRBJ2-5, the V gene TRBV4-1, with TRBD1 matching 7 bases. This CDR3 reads CASSLEDTGVLQETQYF. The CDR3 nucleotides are TGCGCCAGCAGCTTAGAAGATACAGGGGTCCTACAAGAGACCCAGTACTTC.